This T cell receptor (beta chain) was captured in a study of cytomegalovirus exposure and HLA in healthy donors (dated by TCRdb to the late 2010s). For the study in its entirety: An earlier analysis of around 600 of the donors reported 250 to 300 Gb of sequence data and 117 million unique TCR beta sequences from about 179 million T cells. Among the 398 genotyped donors, roughly 80% belonged to the genetic ancestry cluster associated with self-reported Caucasian donors. All discovery cohort repertoires had been generated using a single sequencing platform. In the later analysis, no new phenotypic data were used to find candidate immune exposures; instead, reliance was placed on TCR beta sequences and their occurrence across donors. Typing coverage varied by locus: about 629-630 donors for A, B, C, DRB1 and DQB1; approximately 520 for DQA1; some 610 for DPA1; more than 450 for DPB1. The study used immunosequencing to profile the T cell repertoires of more than 650 subjects and linked those repertoires to cytomegalovirus serostatus. The study was designed to test whether signatures of past pathogen exposure could be identified by cataloging public T cell receptors. A handful of DR-DQ haplotypes were handled as single units for association and clustering because linkage in the cohort was strong. Class I and class II HLA loci were covered by the typing at four-digit resolution. A later analysis re-analyzed previously published TCR beta repertoires from 500 to 700 donors and added high-resolution HLA genotyping to study TCR occurrence patterns. Donor age, sex, ethnicity and CMV serostatus were compiled together with the repertoire data. The study combined high-throughput TCR immunosequencing, statistical association of individual TCRs with disease status, and machine learning to predict cytomegalovirus infection status. Approximately 310 gigabases of sequencing data and 70 million to 100 million unique TCR sequences made up an early release that covered nearly 650 HLA-typed donors. In addition to the first cohort of 666 subjects, a separate validation cohort of 120 different subjects was used. Among a few hundred genotyped donors of the cohort, an average of approximately 240,000 unique TCR beta nucleotide sequences were sequenced per donor, 15% to 20% of them non-productive. A later genetic analysis took genome-wide SNP genotypes for about three fifths of the roughly 700 donors and used that subset as a discovery cohort. An earlier analysis of 587 of the donors used high-throughput TCR beta sequencing to judge whether each TCR beta V gene segment behaved as functional or pseudogenic.

The cohort comprised under 700 healthy bone marrow donors. At the time of sampling, all cohort members were nominally healthy, though unrecorded immune exposures were likely present. The donor tested CMV seropositive and was one of the 289 seropositive cohort members. A peripheral blood sample was provided by each donor, and peripheral blood mononuclear cells were used for TCR beta sequencing. Genomic DNA was extracted from the blood cell samples with the Qiagen DNeasy Blood Extraction Kit. What the work shows at the level of the full study, not this receptor alone: The study listed over 150 TCR beta chains as associated with cytomegalovirus. An earlier analysis of around 600 of the donors showed that most TCR beta V segments appeared in productive rearrangements either about 90% or about 30% of the time, which broadly matched IMGT annotations. Immune exposure information for the cohort was limited to CMV serostatus. Because the 87-base-pair reads could not distinguish some IMGT-functional V segments, including TRBV6-2 and TRBV6-3, those segments were excluded. A few of the identified cytomegalovirus-associated TCR beta chains were confirmed in vitro to be specific for cytomegalovirus antigens. Compared with equally common non-associated chains, HLA-associated TCR beta chains in a later analysis were more clonally expanded and had lower generation probabilities. Assigning TCR associations to individual alleles was difficult when HLA alleles, especially DR and DQ, strongly co-occurred. An association between a missense DCLRE1C variant and V-gene and J-gene trimming of TCR beta chains was found in a later genetic analysis and replicated in an independent cohort. Sequencing depth was assumed to be roughly uniform across donors in the presence/absence analyses, though that assumption may not hold. Across donors, most TCR sequences were observed very rarely, whereas some public TCRs were present in many individuals. A later analysis found that most CMV-associated TCR beta chains appeared HLA-restricted, with HLA associations seemingly driven largely by CMV exposure. A further reported finding was that TCR beta sequences accurately predicted the HLA-A and HLA-B alleles for most subjects in the first cohort. At a false discovery rate of 0.05, a later analysis linked 15,000 to 20,000 TCR beta sequences to specific HLA alleles. Because counts were too low, about 15 rarely observed V segments, including chromosome 9 orphons, were left out of the earlier analysis of 587 of the donors. A cluster of highly shared sequence variants was judged likely to represent a technical artifact of the sequencing pipeline. Because HLA typing was missing for some donors at each locus, association tests included only the typed subset. It was suggested by the authors that the approach could potentially be generalized to other disease states and immunological phenotypes. A later analysis found that TCR association rates varied across HLA loci, with DRB1 alleles showing the most associated TCRs and HLA-C alleles the fewest. Several of the top co-occurrence clusters appeared to be linked to parvovirus B19, influenza, CMV and Epstein-Barr virus, according to a later analysis. The classifier was reported to diagnose cytomegalovirus status with high specificity and sensitivity in both the original cohort and the validation cohort. Compared with the approximately 700-donor mean, donors in an Asian-associated ancestry cluster had fewer N-insertions in productive TCRs, according to a later genetic analysis. The cohort was sequenced for TCR beta chains only, and without alpha or paired-chain data the features that could be detected were limited. Linkage disequilibrium might explain the correlated functional status among segregating V segments, but an unknown experimental factor could not be excluded.

Library prep was done by the immunoSEQ multiplex PCR assay. The multiplex PCR relied on a mix of 60 forward primers for TCR Vbeta segments and 13 reverse primers for TCR Jbeta segments. Amplification of the CDR3 region of rearranged TCR beta genes was performed with a multiplex PCR assay on genomic DNA. Amplified TCR beta libraries were sequenced as 87-base-pair reads on the Illumina HiSeq System. The authors' pipeline ran thus. Across the 500 to 700 repertoires, a later analysis counted 80 million or so unique TCR beta chains, roughly 11 million of which were shared by at least two donors. A nearest-neighbor algorithm error-corrected the raw reads and collapsed the reads into unique sequences, merging closely related sequences to remove PCR and sequencing errors. To assign V, D and J gene segments, CDR3 sequences were aligned to IMGT reference sequences. For a sequence to be retained, at least a six-nucleotide match to both a V gene segment and a J gene segment was required. Rearrangements were called productive when the CDR3 lacked stop codons and stayed in frame with V and J; all others were non-productive. Following IMGT convention, CDR3 was defined as the stretch from the second conserved V-encoded cysteine up to the conserved J-encoded phenylalanine. Sequences without an unambiguous match to a single V gene segment were excluded from the earlier analysis of 450 to 750 of the donors. In an earlier analysis of approximately 590 of the donors, V segments were called functional above 56.7% productive rearrangements and were called segregating when the between-donor standard deviation exceeded 5%. A statistical classification framework was built for diagnosing cytomegalovirus status from the catalog of TCR beta chain sequences. In a later analysis, V and J genes were assigned by comparing TCR nucleotide sequences against IMGT/GENE-DB human TR gene sequences. Using the TCRdist pipeline, a later analysis assigned CDR3 sequences along with most-parsimonious VDJ recombination scenarios. In a later analysis, each TCR beta chain was defined by its CDR3 amino acid sequence together with its V-gene family, and reads lacking a unique V-gene family were excluded. In a later analysis, 450 to 600 highly shared, low-generation-probability nucleotide sequences were removed to address suspected cross-contamination and a sequencing artifact. In a later analysis, a clonal expansion index for each public chain was calculated from normalized within-repertoire ranks of inferred template counts. Generation probabilities in a later analysis came from a VDJ recombination model fitted to out-of-frame rearrangements, and those results were checked against IGoR. Hypergeometric tests were used in a later analysis to score TCR-TCR, TCR-HLA and TCR-CMV co-occurrence, with a repertoire-size bias correction applied to the TCR pairs. In a later analysis, false discovery rates were estimated by permuting HLA or CMV assignments 20 times. In a later analysis, co-occurring TCRs were grouped with DBSCAN, and TCRdist sequence similarity was added when clustering was performed within HLA-allele-positive subsets. Repertoires with fewer than 30,000 or more than 120,000 public chains, plus five repertoires with anomalous nucleotide sharing, were excluded from co-occurrence clustering. In TCRdb, the immuneACCESS table is reduced to in-frame sequences with V and J assigned. These tables do not hold every clone; where another copy was compared, an unresolved V gene accounts for under half, and the others remain unexplained. V and J calls plus clone size are reproduced from that table; the DNA served to infer D and trimming. The sample data list roughly 160,000 clones, and 78% of these were observed just once. The ten largest clones capture around 3% of the sample.

In regard to this clone: Its antigen is currently not known. Per-base quality was not reported, and no clone a single base away is much larger than it.

Trimming leaves V shorter by 3 bases and J shorter by 0 bases, with the junction holding 10 bases beyond the gene matches. Looking up the germline V gene yields CDR1 SGHDN and CDR2 FVKESK. The CDR3, cysteine through phenylalanine, is 18 amino acids long. The only DNA kept is the CDR3, 54 bases in frame from the first base. The sequence is built from TRBV14 and TRBJ2-1; TRBD2 aligns with 8 central bases. The material sequenced was PBMCs. The clonotype was recovered from a woman in her forties or fifties in good health and CMV-seropositive. The nucleotide sequence is given as TGTGCCAGCAGCCATTTCGGGGGGGGGCCGTACTCCTACAATGAGCAGTTCTTC. Its translation is CASSHFGGGPYSYNEQFF. The CDR3 plus the reference TRBV14 and TRBJ2-1 genes for the other parts give the full variable domain: EAGVTQFPSHSVIEKGQTVTLRCDPISGHDNLYWYRRVMGKEIKFLLHFVKESKQDESGMPNNRFLAERTGGTYSTLKVQPAELEDSGVYFCASSHFGGGPYSYNEQFFGPGTRLTVL.